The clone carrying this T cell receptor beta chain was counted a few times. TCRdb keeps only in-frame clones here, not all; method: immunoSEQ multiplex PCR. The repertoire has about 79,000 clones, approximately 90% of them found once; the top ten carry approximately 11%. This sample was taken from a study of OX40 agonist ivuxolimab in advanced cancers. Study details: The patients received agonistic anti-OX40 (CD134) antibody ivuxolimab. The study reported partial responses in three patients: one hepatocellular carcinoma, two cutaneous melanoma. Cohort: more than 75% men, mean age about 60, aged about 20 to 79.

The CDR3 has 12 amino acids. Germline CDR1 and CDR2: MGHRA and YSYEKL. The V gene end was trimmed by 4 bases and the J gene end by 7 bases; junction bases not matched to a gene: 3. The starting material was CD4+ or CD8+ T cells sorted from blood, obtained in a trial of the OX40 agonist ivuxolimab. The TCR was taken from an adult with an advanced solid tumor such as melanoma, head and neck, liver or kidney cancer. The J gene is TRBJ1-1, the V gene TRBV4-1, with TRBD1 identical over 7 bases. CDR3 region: CASSPGTVEAFF. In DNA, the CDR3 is TGCGCCAGCAGCCCCGGGACAGTTGAAGCTTTCTTT.